The table lists the clone carrying this T cell receptor beta chain with many counts. No antigen is known for it. The lymph nodes were axillary draining lymph nodes from breast cancer patients. This specimen belongs to a study of breast tumors, draining lymph nodes, adjacent tissues. General study findings and limits: Compared with basal-like, luminal-like tumors shared significantly more repertoire with nontumor tissue. Tumors had less TCR diversity than lymph nodes, more than nontumor tissue. Most tumor T cells seemingly derive from lymph node, then expand in tumor. Tumor T cell lymph node origin was a supported hypothesis, not proven.

TCRdb independently ran MiXCR on the multiplex PCR reads; one entry per CDR3 protein. The sample lists around 130,000 distinct CDR3 sequences; 21% were seen once. Material: axillary lymph node tissue. The receptor was derived from a female donor with breast cancer. Some clones in this sample may be carry-over from other donors' samples.

CDR3 residues: CASSLGRYEQYF. CDR3 in DNA: TGTGCCAGCAGCTTGGGACGCTACGAGCAGTACTTC. The genes are TRBV7-9 and TRBJ2-7; D may be TRBD1 or TRBD2 (5 bases each). This CDR3 contains 12 residues. CDR1 is SEHNR, CDR2 FQNEAQ, per germline (reference sequence). Deletions cut 3 bases from V and 3 bases from J, with 6 bases between.